This TCR beta chain was captured in a study of shared clonotypes between healthy human individuals. General observations from the study: A handful of donors showed sharing of around 5% of naive CD4 clonotypes.

The assay was run at deep level. Sequencing used immunoSEQ multiplex PCR; TCRdb keeps in-frame clones, though not all of them. The table includes about 820,000 clones, more than 85% detected once. In regard to this clone: The antigen is not known.

CD8 cells regarded as naive lacked CD45RO, were positively chosen for CCR7, and omitted terminally differentiated effector memory CD45RA+ cells. Germline V gene data show CDR1 as LNHNV and CDR2 as YYDKDF (reference sequence). The V end lost 1 base, the J end lost 6 bases, and 19 bases lay between the germline ends. The CDR3 covers 16 residues. Sequenced sample: naive CD8+ T cells sorted from blood. This TCR came from a man in his thirties or forties in good health. The chain carries TRBV15 and TRBJ2-7; TRBD2 might be the D (6 bases). CDR3 sequence (DNA): TGTGCCACCAGCAGAGTCTTTCGGGAGCCGCCATCCGAGCAGTACTTC. Protein: CATSRVFREPPSEQYF.